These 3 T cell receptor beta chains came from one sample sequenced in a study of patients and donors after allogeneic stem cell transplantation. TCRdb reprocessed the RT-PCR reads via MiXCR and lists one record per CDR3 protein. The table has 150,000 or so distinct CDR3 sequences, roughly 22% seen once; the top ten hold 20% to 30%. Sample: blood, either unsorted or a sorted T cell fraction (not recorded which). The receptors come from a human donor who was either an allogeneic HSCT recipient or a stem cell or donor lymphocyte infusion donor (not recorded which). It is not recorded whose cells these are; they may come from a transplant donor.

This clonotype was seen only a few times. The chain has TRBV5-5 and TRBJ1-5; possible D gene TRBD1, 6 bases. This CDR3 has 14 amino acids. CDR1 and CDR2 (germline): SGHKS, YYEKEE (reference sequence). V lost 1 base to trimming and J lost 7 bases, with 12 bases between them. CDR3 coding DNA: TGTGCCAGCAGCTTGCTGGGGGCTTGGCAGCCCCAGCATTTT. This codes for CASSLLGAWQPQHF.

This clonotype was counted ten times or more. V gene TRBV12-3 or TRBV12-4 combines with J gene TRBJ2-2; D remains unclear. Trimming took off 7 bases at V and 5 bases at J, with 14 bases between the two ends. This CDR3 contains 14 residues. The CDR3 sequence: CASKPRQNTGELFF. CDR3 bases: TGTGCCAGCAAACCCAGACAAAATACCGGGGAGCTGTTTTTT.

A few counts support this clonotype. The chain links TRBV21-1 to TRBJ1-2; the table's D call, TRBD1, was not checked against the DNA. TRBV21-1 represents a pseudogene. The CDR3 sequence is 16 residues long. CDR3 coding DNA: TGTGCCAGCAGCGGCCGCATATTGGGACGGAGCTATGGCTACACCTTC. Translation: CASSGRILGRSYGYTF.